The 32 T cell receptor beta chains below were found in one sample sequenced in a study of cytomegalovirus exposure and HLA in healthy donors. The PCR was carried out with 60 Vbeta primers and 13 Jbeta primers. Repertoires were generated with immunoSEQ multiplex PCR, while TCRdb's copy carries only in-frame clones and drops some. Its table lists tens of thousands of clones. Sequencing used PBMCs. The receptors derive from a man in his forties or fifties in good health and CMV-seronegative.

The V gene is TRBV10-3, the J gene TRBJ2-2; 10 bases are shared with TRBD2. This CDR3 spans 18 amino acids. V lost 4 bases, J lost 5 bases, and 13 bases stayed unmatched. Germline CDR1 and CDR2: ENHRY and SYGVKD. CDR3 sequence (DNA): TGTGCCATCAGTGGGGGAAGCGGGGGGGCCTATGGGACCGGGGAGCTGTTTTTT. Protein sequence: CAISGGSGGAYGTGELFF.

The chain combines TRBV6-5 with TRBJ1-3; D not certain. The germline gives CDR1 MNHEY, CDR2 SVGAGI. Trimming took off 5 bases at V and 4 bases at J, with 6 bases between the two ends. The CDR3 spans 12 residues. The CDR3 reads CASSTQGNTIYF. In DNA form, the CDR3 reads TGTGCCAGCAGTACCCAGGGAAACACCATATATTTT.

V is TRBV20-1 and J is TRBJ1-1; D gene ambiguous. CDR1 and CDR2 from the germline V gene are DFQATT and SNEGSKA (reference sequence). This CDR3 is built from 11 residues. Trimming pared 3 bases from V and 3 bases from J, leaving 5 bases between. This CDR3 reads CSAREHTEAFF. The CDR3 coding sequence is TGCAGTGCTAGGGAGCACACTGAAGCTTTCTTT.

This chain connects TRBV5-4 to TRBJ2-2; the D is unclear. V lost 0 bases and J 2 bases, leaving 5 bases between the germline ends. Looked up from germline, CDR1 is SGHNT and CDR2 is YYREEE (reference sequence). The length of the CDR3 is 14 residues. CDR3 in DNA: TGTGCCAGCAGCTTGGTCAGAAACACCGGGGAGCTGTTTTTT. Amino acids: CASSLVRNTGELFF.

This chain joins TRBV29-1 and TRBJ2-3; 7 bases match TRBD1. V was clipped by 0 bases and J by 5 bases; unmatched bases: 8. The CDR3 sequence is 15 residues long. The germline gives CDR1 SQVTM, CDR2 ANQGSEA. The CDR3 DNA sequence: TGCAGCGTTGAAGATCCCGGGACAGCGAGAGATACGCAGTATTTT. The encoded protein is CSVEDPGTARDTQYF.

This chain connects TRBV9 to TRBJ1-2; 8 positions agree with TRBD1. The V gene's germline CDR1 is SGDLS and CDR2 YYNGEE. Trimming took 1 base from V and 8 from J; bases not matched to a gene: 19. CDR3 size: 18 residues. The chain's CDR3 is CASSVLSGTGAYFDGYTF. CDR3 nucleotides: TGTGCCAGCAGCGTACTATCCGGGACAGGTGCATATTTTGACGGCTACACCTTC.

V gene TRBV28 combines with J gene TRBJ1-1; D is unclear. CDR3 length equals 14 residues. CDR1 is MDHEN and CDR2 is SYDVKM in the germline V gene. The V end lost 3 bases, the J end lost 0 bases, and 8 bases lay between the germline ends. CDR3 in amino acids: CASSFNTLNTEAFF. The CDR3 DNA sequence: TGTGCCAGCAGTTTTAACACCTTGAACACTGAAGCTTTCTTT. The full variable domain, in which reference TRBV28 and TRBJ1-1 provide the parts outside the CDR3, is DVKVTQSSRYLVKRTGEKVFLECVQDMDHENMFWYRQDPGLGLRLIYFSYDVKMKEKGDIPEGYSVSREKKERFSLILESASTNQTSMYLCASSFNTLNTEAFFGQGTRLTVV.

This chain connects TRBV18 to TRBJ1-1; tentatively, D is TRBD1 (5 bases). V dropped 0 bases and J dropped 5 bases, with 25 bases sitting between them. The CDR3 loop spans 19 amino acids. Per germline, CDR1 KGHSH and CDR2 LQKENI. The CDR3 here is CASSPPGLNKGYGKTEAFF. The CDR3 DNA follows: TGTGCCAGCTCACCACCAGGATTAAATAAGGGGTACGGAAAGACTGAAGCTTTCTTT.

This chain connects TRBV19 to TRBJ2-7; 8 bases fit TRBD1. J lost 6 bases, V lost 4 bases, and 11 bases had no gene match. This CDR3 spans 15 amino acids. In germline, CDR1 is LNHDA, CDR2 SQIVND (reference sequence). The CDR3 is CASSKGTGTTFEQYF. As DNA, the CDR3 is TGTGCCAGTAGTAAGGGGACAGGAACAACCTTCGAGCAGTACTTC.

The V and J genes are TRBV18 and TRBJ1-2, with D unclear. V lost 5 bases to trimming and J lost 3 bases, with 19 bases between them. Germline CDR1 reads KGHSH; CDR2 reads LQKENI. CDR3 length equals 16 residues. The DNA for the CDR3 is TGTGCCAGCTCAGGATCAACTAGCGGGAGTGACTATGGCTACACCTTC. Translating it yields CASSGSTSGSDYGYTF.

This chain connects TRBV30 to TRBJ1-6; no clear D gene. Trimming took off 3 bases at V and 10 bases at J, with 7 bases between the two ends. Germline CDR1 GTSNPN, CDR2 SVGIG (reference sequence). This CDR3 has 11 residues. The CDR3 is CAWRTGSPLHF. CDR3 DNA: TGTGCCTGGAGGACGGGATCACCCCTCCACTTT.

This rearrangement joins TRBV28 to TRBJ2-1; 9 bases match TRBD1. CDR1 and CDR2 from the germline V gene are MDHEN and SYDVKM. The CDR3 contains 16 residues. The J segment lost 5 bases and the V segment lost 3 bases, leaving 8 bases of the junction unmatched. This chain's CDR3 is CASSFSLGTGHNEQFF. The CDR3 DNA is TGTGCCAGCAGTTTCTCCCTCGGGACAGGGCACAATGAGCAGTTCTTC.

J is TRBJ2-2 and V is TRBV5-1, with TRBD2 identical over 10 bases. V was clipped by 6 bases and J by 5 bases; unmatched bases: 10. The length of the CDR3 is 16 residues. Germline V CDR1 and CDR2: SGHRS, YFSETQ. In DNA, the CDR3 is TGCGCCAGCACCGAAACTAGCGGGGTGCGAACCGGGGAGCTGTTTTTT. Protein: CASTETSGVRTGELFF.

The chain joins TRBV7-2 to TRBJ2-7; 11 bases are a match to TRBD2. In germline, CDR1 is SGHTA, CDR2 FQGNSA. V lost 5 bases, J lost 7 bases, and 10 bases stayed unmatched. There are 15 residues in the CDR3. CDR3 residues: CASSGTSGGRREQYF. Written as DNA, the CDR3 is TGTGCCAGCAGCGGTACTAGCGGGGGTCGTCGTGAGCAGTACTTC.

This chain joins TRBV10-2 and TRBJ2-5, with TRBD1 identical over 9 bases. TRBJ2-7 matches the DNA end more closely, so the J call is doubtful. The CDR3 spans 16 residues. The germline CDR1 and CDR2 sequences are WSHSY and SAAADI. CDR3 sequence reads: CASSDEGTGSSYEQYF. The DNA of the CDR3 is TGCGCCAGCAGTGACGAAGGGACAGGGTCCTCCTACGAGCAGTACTTC.

J is TRBJ1-1 and V is TRBV10-3; 7 positions match TRBD1. Losses at the gene ends were 7 bases for V and 4 bases for J; bases not matched to a gene: 3. The CDR3 covers 12 residues. Germline V lookup: CDR1 ENHRY, CDR2 SYGVKD. The CDR3 loop reads CAINQGGTEAFF. The DNA for the CDR3 is TGTGCCATCAACCAGGGGGGCACTGAAGCTTTCTTT.

The rearrangement joins TRBV4-2 to TRBJ2-5, with TRBD2 matching over 9 bases. J lost 3 bases, V lost 1 base, and 0 bases had no gene match. The germline gives CDR1 LGHNA, CDR2 YNFKEQ. The CDR3 has 14 amino acids. CDR3 region: CASSQGTSEETQYF. The DNA of the CDR3 is TGTGCCAGCAGCCAAGGGACTAGCGAAGAGACCCAGTACTTC.

This chain links TRBV19 with TRBJ1-6; 7 bases are a match to TRBD1. With 9 bases clipped from V and 0 bases from J, the junction kept 5 bases outside the gene matches. CDR3 size: 15 residues. CDR1 is LNHDA and CDR2 is SQIVND in the germline V gene (reference sequence). The CDR3 spells CASRDSSSYNSPLHF. CDR3 sequence (DNA): TGTGCCAGCCGGGACAGCAGCTCCTATAATTCACCCCTCCACTTT.

The chain employs TRBV15 and TRBJ2-7; D is unclear. Germline CDR1 and CDR2: LNHNV and YYDKDF (reference sequence). This CDR3 spans 14 amino acids. With 4 bases removed from V and 0 bases from J, the gap between germline ends came to 10 bases. CDR3 protein: CATSIRVNSYEQYF. CDR3 DNA: TGTGCCACCAGCATACGGGTTAACTCCTACGAGCAGTACTTC.

CDR3 coding DNA: TGTGCCAGCAGCTCCTTGGCAGGTGAAAAACTGTTTTTT. Translation: CASSSLAGEKLFF. This chain links TRBV7-9 with TRBJ1-4, with unresolved D. CDR3 size: 13 residues. From germline, CDR1 is SEHNR and CDR2 FQNEAQ (reference sequence). Trimming removed 4 bases at V and 7 bases at J, with 10 bases between.

The chain recombines TRBV5-1 with TRBJ2-2; TRBD1 matches 8 bases. The V and J ends lost 2 bases and 3 bases, in that order; junction bases with no gene match: 6. Germline CDR1 is SGHRS and CDR2 is YFSETQ. The CDR3 is 16 amino acids. Written as DNA, the CDR3 is TGCGCCAGCAGCTTTACCGGGACAGGTTACACCGGGGAGCTGTTTTTT. This translates into CASSFTGTGYTGELFF.

V gene TRBV19 combines with J gene TRBJ2-7, with TRBD1 as a possible D gene (5 bases). The V gene lost 10 bases and the J gene lost 3 bases, with 16 bases spanning the gap. The CDR3 consists of 13 residues. The V gene's germline CDR1 is LNHDA and CDR2 SQIVND (reference sequence). The CDR3 DNA is TGTGCCACCGCAAACAGGCAGGACTACGAGCAGTACTTC. Its translation: CATANRQDYEQYF.

The V and J genes are TRBV18 and TRBJ1-4; possible D gene TRBD1, 5 bases. Trimming stripped 3 bases from V and 4 bases from J, with 12 bases between. Germline assignment: CDR1 KGHSH and CDR2 LQKENI. This CDR3 spans 15 amino acids. CDR3 bases: TGTGCCAGCTCACCGCGGGACGGGAATAATGAAAAACTGTTTTTT. It is translated as CASSPRDGNNEKLFF.

The gene calls are TRBV27 and TRBJ2-7; TRBD1 matches 7 bases. Germline-derived CDR1 and CDR2 are MNHEY and SMNVEV (reference sequence). V lost 0 bases to trimming and J lost 3 bases; unmatched junction nucleotides: 5. The length of the CDR3 is 15 residues. The CDR3 protein is CASSLSQGVYYEQYF. The CDR3 DNA reads as TGTGCCAGCAGTTTATCCCAGGGGGTATACTACGAGCAGTACTTC.

This sequence joins TRBV28 and TRBJ1-6; D not resolved. Germline V CDR1 and CDR2: MDHEN, SYDVKM. Trimming pared 3 bases from V and 5 bases from J, leaving 11 bases between. This CDR3 is built from 15 residues. The CDR3 bases are TGTGCCAGCAGTTTTAAGGACGGGGATAATTCACCCCTCCACTTT. Protein sequence: CASSFKDGDNSPLHF.

This chain connects TRBV7-9 to TRBJ2-2; TRBD2 agrees at 8 bases. Looked up from germline, CDR1 is SEHNR and CDR2 is FQNEAQ (reference sequence). V lost 5 bases and J lost 3; bases outside the gene matches: 5. There are 15 residues in the CDR3. CDR3 bases: TGTGCCAGCAGCCCCCCGGGAGGGGACACCGGGGAGCTGTTTTTT. Translation gives CASSPPGGDTGELFF.

The CDR3 sequence is CASSWIQGYHEQYF. In DNA form, the CDR3 reads TGTGCCAGCAGCTGGATTCAGGGTTATCACGAGCAGTACTTC. The chain uses TRBV7-6 and TRBJ2-7; possible D gene TRBD1, 5 bases. CDR1 and CDR2 (germline): SGHVS, FNYEAQ. The CDR3 length is 14 residues. Trimming shortened V by 4 bases and J by 5 bases, and 15 bases separated the two germline ends. Full variable domain (missing parts from reference TRBV7-6 and TRBJ2-7): GAGVSQSPRYKVTKRGQDVALRCDPISGHVSLYWYRQALGQGPEFLTYFNYEAQQDKSGLPNDRFSAERPEGSISTLTIQRTEQRDSAMYRCASSWIQGYHEQYFGPGTRLTVT.

V and J are TRBV19 and TRBJ2-2; D remains unclear. CDR3 length: 14 residues. Deletions cut 3 bases from V and 3 bases from J, with 8 bases between. Germline V gene lookup returns CDR1 LNHDA and CDR2 SQIVND (reference sequence). The CDR3 DNA reads TGTGCCAGTAGTATCGGGTATGACACCGGGGAGCTGTTTTTT. This encodes CASSIGYDTGELFF.

V and J are TRBV5-8 and TRBJ2-5; no definite D call. This CDR3 is built from 13 residues. Germline CDR1 SGHTS, CDR2 YDEGEE. The ends were cut back, 5 bases at V and 1 base at J, with 9 bases in the middle. The CDR3 DNA sequence: TGTGCCAGCAGTTCCCAAATCCAAGAGACCCAGTACTTC. It is translated as CASSSQIQETQYF.

The chain is built from TRBV19 and TRBJ2-5; unclear D gene. The J call could be wrong; TRBJ2-7 is a better fit for the DNA end. Germline loops: CDR1 LNHDA, CDR2 SQIVND (reference sequence). The CDR3 is 14 amino acids. CDR3 protein: CASSIGGRPYEQYF. CDR3 DNA sequence: TGTGCCAGTAGTATTGGCGGCAGACCCTACGAGCAGTACTTC.

This chain connects TRBV5-5 to TRBJ1-1; D uncertain. Trimming left V 1 base short and J 0 bases short, with 13 bases between. From germline, CDR1 is SGHKS and CDR2 YYEKEE (reference sequence). The CDR3 is 16 residues long. In DNA, the CDR3 is TGTGCCAGCAGCTTGCAGCCAGGTCGCATGAACACTGAAGCTTTCTTT. Translated, it gives CASSLQPGRMNTEAFF.

The rearrangement joins TRBV5-5 to TRBJ2-5; TRBD2 might be the D (6 bases). This CDR3 is 16 amino acids long. Trimming took off 1 base at V and 7 bases at J, with 20 bases between the two ends. The germline CDR1 and CDR2 sequences are SGHKS and YYEKEE (reference sequence). The CDR3 loop reads CASSLKGDRETGTQYF. CDR3 DNA: TGTGCCAGCAGCTTGAAAGGGGATCGGGAGACGGGGACCCAGTACTTC.